This TCR beta chain was retrieved from a study of shared clonotypes between healthy human individuals. TCRdb's copy holds only in-frame clones and misses some; the assay was immunoSEQ multiplex PCR. This sample has approximately 440,000 clones; around 77% occur once, and the top ten carry around 12%. Regarding this clone: This likely reflects a read error, since a far larger clone is one base away. Additional DNA sequences in this sample encode the identical CDR3.

CDR3 length equals 12 residues. CDR1 GTSNPN and CDR2 SVGIG come from the germline V gene (reference sequence). Sequenced material: PBMCs. The clonotype comes from a woman aged 35 to 49 in good health. Some clones in this sample may be carry-over from other donors' samples. The chain joins TRBV30 to TRBJ2-7, with 7 bases identical to TRBD1. DNA of the CDR3: TGTGCCTGGGAAGAGGGGGCCAGCCATGAGAACTTC. Protein: CAWEEGASHENF.